The sequence of this T cell receptor (beta chain) was determined in a study of T cell repertoires in ileal Crohn's disease. Profiling relied on immunoSEQ multiplex PCR, and the TCRdb table lists in-frame clones only, not all of them. The sample includes under 8,500 clones, around 74% of them seen just once. Trimming took off 2 bases at V and 4 bases at J, with 12 bases between the two ends. The CDR3 is 16 residues long. Per the germline V gene, CDR1 is SNHLY and CDR2 is FYNNEI. The gene calls are TRBV2 and TRBJ1-6, with D perhaps matching TRBD1 (6 bases). This sequence originates from an adult with Crohn's disease. The sequenced sample consisted of ileal tissue. DNA for the CDR3: TGTGCCAGCAGTGAAAAGGGGGGGACTTATAATTCACCCCTCCACTTT. Translating it yields CASSEKGGTYNSPLHF.